Reported below is one TCR beta chain. Its antigen is currently not known. The record has no base qualities; no much larger clone is one base away. This record belongs to a study of blood T cell repertoires in COVID-19 (dated by TCRdb to 2018 to 2020). For context, the study as a whole: Collaborator samples came from the United States, Italy and Spain and covered acute and convalescent phases of COVID-19. The material from the prospective study consisted of cDNA or gDNA derived from T cells, B-cell-depleted T cells, or PBMCs. Deeply sampled blood TCRbeta repertoires from subjects exposed to, actively infected with, or recovered from COVID-19 were included in the dataset. A freely available public database, intended as a resource for researchers studying the immune response to SARS-CoV-2, is where the repertoires were released. Samples were obtained from the ongoing ImmuneRACE study (first 160 participants) and from 1,254 subjects provided by 6 global collaborators. The sample metadata nearly always contained a de-identified subject ID, COVID-19 status, age in years and sex. Where available, HLA class I and class II types were obtained from metadata supplied by the sample provider rather than from assay-based typing.

CDR1 and CDR2, per the germline V gene, are SNHLY and FYNNEI. V ends up 6 bases short and J 4 bases short, with an unmatched junction base count of 2. The CDR3 runs 13 amino acids, cysteine and phenylalanine included. Kept here is only the CDR3 DNA, which spans 39 bases and is read in frame from base 1. TCRbeta CDR3 regions were amplified from genomic DNA using the immunoSEQ Assay, a bias-controlled multiplex PCR. In the original analysis: Within the assay, amplification of reference gene primers was used to estimate how many nucleated cells each sample contained. To quantify the absolute abundance of each unique TCRbeta CDR3 rearrangement, sequence reads were collapsed and filtered. For each sample, productive Simpson clonality was calculated by taking the square root of Simpson's diversity index across productive rearrangements. Imported from immuneACCESS, the table was reduced by TCRdb to in-frame sequences with V and J called. These copies leave out some clones; in studies compared against another copy, an unresolved V gene accounts for under half, and the cause of the remainder is not known. That table is the source of V, J and clone size, and D and trimming were worked out from the DNA. The sample table contains fewer than 300,000 clones; only one count was recorded for 80% to 95% of them. The ten largest account for 2% to 2.5% of the sample.

One collaborating source in Seattle enrolled patients while the patients were actively infected and followed the patients over time throughout the course of disease. Whole blood was collected in K2EDTA tubes by collaborating institutions according to the institutions' own protocols. For TCRbeta analysis, collaborators shipped samples as frozen whole blood, isolated PBMCs, or DNA extracted from either of those sample types. Study-level results and caveats: Clinical and demographic metadata were provided uncurated, with the amount varying by source and participant.

The chain was built from TRBV2 and TRBJ1-1, and TRBD1 matches 10 of the central bases. The origin of this receptor is a woman under 40 with COVID-19, enrolled during active disease. The specimen was peripheral blood. The DNA sequence is as follows: TGTGCCAGCAGGGGGACAGGGGTCACTGAAGCTTTCTTT. This sequence encodes CASRGTGVTEAFF.